This entry lists 10 T cell receptor beta chains sequenced from one sample in a study of blood T cells in healthy people across ages. Alongside a J-beta primer mix, a sample-barcoded 5' primer served in a second PCR lasting about 6 to 12 cycles. TCRdb processed the 5' RACE reads anew with MiXCR; each CDR3 protein has one entry. The profile covers approximately 600,000 distinct CDR3 sequences, with approximately 50% appearing a single time and around 37% taken by the ten largest. Sequencing was done on a sample of blood. The receptors shown here come from a man between 60 and 70 years old in good health.

J is TRBJ1-5 and V is TRBV4-2; D is unresolved. Germline V gives CDR1 LGHNA, CDR2 YNFKEQ. This CDR3 spans 15 amino acids. V lost 0 bases and J lost 4, with 10 bases in between. The chain's CDR3 is CASSQEYGYNQPQHF. DNA of the CDR3: TGTGCCAGCAGCCAAGAGTACGGGTATAATCAGCCCCAGCATTTT.

The chain employs TRBV15 and TRBJ1-2; tentative D call: TRBD1 (6 bases). Germline V lookup: CDR1 LNHNV, CDR2 YYDKDF (reference sequence). There are 16 residues in the CDR3. V was clipped by 0 bases and J by 8 bases, with 19 bases between them. CDR3 sequence: CATSRDLGGALSGYTF. The CDR3, as DNA: TGTGCCACCAGCAGAGATCTGGGGGGCGCACTATCCGGCTACACCTTC.

Only a few counts were recorded for this clonotype. This chain links TRBV15 with TRBJ1-6; the D gene is possibly TRBD1 (5 bases). This CDR3 has 16 residues. Deletions cut 5 bases from V and 9 bases from J, with 20 bases between. Germline values: CDR1 LNHNV, CDR2 YYDKDF (reference sequence). CDR3 amino acids: CATSRRAGSGSSPLHF. In nucleotides, the CDR3 is TGTGCCACCAGCCGTAGGGCAGGGAGCGGTAGTTCACCCCTCCACTTT.

This clonotype has ten or more counts. The rearrangement links TRBV7-2 to TRBJ2-7; D may be TRBD1 (6 bases). CDR3 length: 14 residues. Trimming cost V 1 base and J 1 base, with 8 bases left between them. Germline CDR1 is SGHTA and CDR2 is FQGNSA. Here the CDR3 DNA reads TGTGCCAGCAGCTTAGTTACAGGGTCCTACGAGCAGTACTTC. Its translation is CASSLVTGSYEQYF.

The rearrangement joins TRBV20-1 to TRBJ2-3; TRBD2 matches 10 bases. This CDR3 has 16 residues. Per germline, CDR1 DFQATT and CDR2 SNEGSKA (reference sequence). The V segment lost 5 bases and the J segment 4 bases; nucleotides outside the gene matches: 12. The CDR3, as DNA: TGCAGTGCTGAGGGGGGAAAGCGGGGGGGGTCAGATACGCAGTATTTT. Residues: CSAEGGKRGGSDTQYF.

This chain connects TRBV20-1 to TRBJ2-5; D call uncertain. The J call may be wrong; the DNA end is better matched by TRBJ2-7. In germline, CDR1 is DFQATT, CDR2 SNEGSKA (reference sequence). This CDR3 is 13 amino acids long. The CDR3 here is CSASRLAPYEQYF. In nucleotides, the CDR3 is TGCAGTGCTAGCAGACTGGCCCCCTACGAGCAGTACTTC.

This chain connects TRBV5-1 to TRBJ2-2; D might be TRBD1 (5 bases). Trimming pared 0 bases from V and 2 bases from J, leaving 11 bases between. The germline gives CDR1 SGHRS, CDR2 YFSETQ. This CDR3 is built from 16 residues. The CDR3 spells CASSLGVGANTGELFF. The CDR3 bases are TGCGCCAGCAGCTTGGGAGTAGGGGCAAACACCGGGGAGCTGTTTTTT.

Notes on this clonotype: A much bigger clone sits one base away, suggesting this may be a read error. This chain uses TRBV7-2 with TRBJ2-1; maybe TRBD2 (6 bases). The CDR3 runs to 15 residues. CDR1 SGHTA and CDR2 FQGNSA come from the germline V gene. CDR3 sequence (DNA): TGTGCCAACAGCTTCTACGGGACTTCATACAATGAGCAGTTCTTC. Protein: CANSFYGTSYNEQFF.

The chain links TRBV6-1 to TRBJ1-6; 8 nucleotides agree with TRBD1. V was pared by 6 bases and J by 0 bases, with 13 bases of the junction left unmatched. This CDR3 contains 19 residues. Germline values: CDR1 MNHNS, CDR2 SASEGT. In nucleotides, the CDR3 is TGTGCCAGCAGGAAGACCTTGGGACAGGCGAGCTCCTATAATTCACCCCTCCACTTT. This translates into CASRKTLGQASSYNSPLHF.

CDR3 sequence reads: CASSPGTDLLGYTF. CDR3 nucleotides: TGTGCCAGCTCACCGGGGACGGATCTTCTTGGCTACACCTTC. This chain connects TRBV18 to TRBJ1-2; weak D call: TRBD1 (5 bases). CDR1 and CDR2 from the germline V gene are KGHSH and LQKENI. The V end lost 3 bases, the J end lost 7 bases, and 15 bases lay between the germline ends. This CDR3 has 14 amino acids.